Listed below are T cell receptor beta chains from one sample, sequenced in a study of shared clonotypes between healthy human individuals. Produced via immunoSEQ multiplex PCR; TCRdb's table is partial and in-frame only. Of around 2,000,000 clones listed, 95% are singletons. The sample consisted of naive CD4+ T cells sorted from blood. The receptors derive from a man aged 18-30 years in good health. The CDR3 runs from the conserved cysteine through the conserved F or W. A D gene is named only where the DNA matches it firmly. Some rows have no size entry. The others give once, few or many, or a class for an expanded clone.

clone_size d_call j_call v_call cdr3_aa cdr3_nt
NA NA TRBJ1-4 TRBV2 CASATGSTNEKLFF TGTGCCAGTGCGACGGGCTCAACTAATGAAAAACTGTTTTTT
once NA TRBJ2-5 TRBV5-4 CASSLRGRRETQYF TGTGCCAGCAGCTTGAGGGGGAGGAGGGAGACCCAGTACTTC
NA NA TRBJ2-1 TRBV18 CASSPPGVVNNEQFF TGTGCCAGCTCACCACCCGGGGTAGTAAACAATGAGCAGTTCTTC
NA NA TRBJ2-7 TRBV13 CASSLPPGNEQYF TGTGCCAGCAGCTTACCCCCAGGGAACGAGCAGTACTTC
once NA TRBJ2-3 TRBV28 CASSLGISTDTQYF TGTGCCAGCAGCTTGGGCATTAGCACAGATACGCAGTATTTT
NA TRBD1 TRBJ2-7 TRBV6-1 CASSSRQGFVEQYF TGTGCCAGCAGTTCTCGACAGGGGTTTGTCGAGCAGTACTTC
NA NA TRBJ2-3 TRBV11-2 CASSLGGADTQYF TGTGCCAGCAGCTTAGGGGGGGCAGATACGCAGTATTTT
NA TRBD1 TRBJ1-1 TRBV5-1 CASSGDRGRDTEAFF TGCGCCAGCAGCGGGGACAGGGGGCGGGACACTGAAGCTTTCTTT
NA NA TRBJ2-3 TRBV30 CAWERGTQYF TGTGCCTGGGAACGGGGTACGCAGTATTTT
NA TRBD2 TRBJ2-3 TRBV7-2 CAVAPGLAEDTQYF TGTGCCGTAGCTCCGGGACTAGCGGAAGATACGCAGTATTTT
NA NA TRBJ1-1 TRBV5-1 CASRAQGSDTEAFF TGCGCCAGCAGGGCTCAGGGATCGGACACTGAAGCTTTCTTT
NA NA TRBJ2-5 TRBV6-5 CASSRGAGETQYF TGTGCCAGCAGCAGAGGAGCGGGAGAGACCCAGTACTTC
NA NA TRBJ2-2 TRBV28 CASSGPNTGELFF TGTGCCAGCAGTGGACCTAACACCGGGGAGCTGTTTTTT
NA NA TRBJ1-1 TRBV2 CASSQDGEAFF TGTGCCAGCAGTCAGGACGGTGAAGCTTTCTTT
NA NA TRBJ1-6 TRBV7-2 CASSLQGRPLHF TGTGCCAGCAGCTTACAGGGTCGGCCCCTCCACTTT
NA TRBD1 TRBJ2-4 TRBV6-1 CASSEAGQVLAKNIQYF TGTGCCAGCAGTGAAGCGGGACAGGTCTTAGCCAAAAACATTCAGTACTTC
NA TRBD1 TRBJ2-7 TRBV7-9 CASSSGQGYYEQYF TGTGCCAGCAGCTCCGGACAGGGGTACTACGAGCAGTACTTC
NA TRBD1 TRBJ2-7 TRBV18 CASSPGLGGQGNEQYF TGTGCCAGCTCACCAGGCCTTGGGGGACAGGGCAACGAGCAGTACTTC
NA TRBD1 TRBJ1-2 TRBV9 CASSSETGTYGYTF TGTGCCAGCAGCTCGGAGACAGGGACCTATGGCTACACCTTC
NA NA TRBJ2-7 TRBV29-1 CSVAAQGGGEQYF TGCAGCGTTGCCGCTCAGGGAGGTGGAGAGCAGTACTTC